These 21 T cell receptor beta chains were all obtained from the same sample, sequenced in a study of OX40 agonist ivuxolimab in advanced cancers. Sequencing used immunoSEQ multiplex PCR; TCRdb keeps in-frame clones, though not all of them. The sample holds more than 55,000 clones, around 86% seen once. This specimen was CD4+ or CD8+ T cells sorted from blood, taken in a trial of the OX40 agonist ivuxolimab. Receptor source: an adult with an advanced solid tumor such as melanoma, head and neck, liver or kidney cancer.

The chain uses TRBV9 and TRBJ1-5, with D hard to call. In germline, CDR1 is SGDLS, CDR2 YYNGEE. Trimming stripped 3 bases from V and 0 bases from J, with 4 bases between. The CDR3 sequence is 13 residues long. The CDR3: CASSADSNQPQHF. The CDR3 DNA follows: TGTGCCAGCAGCGCAGATAGCAATCAGCCCCAGCATTTT.

The CDR3 sequence: CASRAQLGSTFF. The CDR3 DNA is TGTGCCAGTAGGGCCCAGCTGGGGAGTACTTTCTTT. The chain links TRBV19 to TRBJ1-1; D not certain. The CDR3 runs 12 residues. In germline, CDR1 is LNHDA, CDR2 SQIVND (reference sequence). V gave up 6 bases and J gave up 12 bases, with 17 bases separating them.

The CDR3 region is CASSQLLEGTYEQYF. DNA for the CDR3: TGTGCCAGCAGCCAACTCCTTGAGGGTACCTACGAGCAGTACTTC. This chain uses TRBV14 with TRBJ2-7; D is perhaps TRBD2 (5 bases). This CDR3 has 15 residues. V gave up 2 bases and J gave up 2 bases, with 13 bases separating them. In germline, CDR1 is SGHDN, CDR2 FVKESK.

The gene calls are TRBV6-5 and TRBJ2-7; maybe TRBD1 (6 bases). This CDR3 has 15 residues. Germline lookup yields CDR1 MNHEY and CDR2 SVGAGI. The ends were cut back, 0 bases at V and 1 base at J, with 10 bases in the middle. CDR3 sequence reads: CASSYSETGSYEQYF. CDR3 nucleotide sequence: TGTGCCAGCAGTTACTCAGAGACAGGTTCCTACGAGCAGTACTTC.

This clone was detected only a few times. The chain links TRBV7-6 to TRBJ2-3; 8 bases agree with TRBD1. This CDR3 spans 16 amino acids. The germline V gene encodes CDR1 SGHVS and CDR2 FNYEAQ. Unmatched junction bases numbered 11, after V lost 5 bases and J lost 4 bases. CDR3 DNA: TGTGCCAGCAGCCTCGACGACAGGGGTCGGGCAGATACGCAGTATTTT. Protein sequence: CASSLDDRGRADTQYF.

The V and J genes are TRBV4-1 and TRBJ1-1; 12 bases align to TRBD1. The CDR3 is made up of 16 amino acids. Germline V lookup: CDR1 MGHRA, CDR2 YSYEKL. V lost 3 bases to trimming and J lost 6 bases; unmatched junction nucleotides: 8. The CDR3 here is CASSQGQGAGGAEAFF. CDR3 bases: TGCGCCAGCAGCCAGGGACAGGGGGCGGGGGGCGCTGAAGCTTTCTTT.

CDR3 in amino acids: CAWSVQGATEAFF. CDR3 DNA: TGTGCCTGGAGTGTACAGGGGGCCACTGAAGCTTTCTTT. The chain has TRBV30 and TRBJ1-1, with TRBD1 identical over 9 bases. CDR1 GTSNPN and CDR2 SVGIG come from the germline V gene (reference sequence). V lost 0 bases, J lost 4 bases, and 0 bases stayed unmatched. This CDR3 is 13 amino acids long.

V gene TRBV30 combines with J gene TRBJ1-1; 7 bases align to TRBD1. The V segment lost 0 bases and the J segment 6 bases; nucleotides outside the gene matches: 7. The CDR3 is made up of 14 amino acids. Germline V CDR1 and CDR2: GTSNPN, SVGIG (reference sequence). The CDR3 here is CAWSVKGASAEAFF. CDR3 in DNA: TGTGCCTGGAGTGTCAAGGGGGCTAGTGCTGAAGCTTTCTTT.

The chain has TRBV5-1 and TRBJ2-2; 9 nucleotides agree with TRBD1. Trimming took 6 bases from V and 6 from J; bases not matched to a gene: 9. This CDR3 has 15 amino acids. Germline V gene sequence: CDR1 SGHRS, CDR2 YFSETQ. The CDR3 region has the DNA TGCGCCAGCACGGCCGGGACAGGGTTCGCCGGGGAGCTGTTTTTT. This sequence encodes CASTAGTGFAGELFF.

The V gene is TRBV7-2, the J gene TRBJ1-1, with D unresolved. The CDR3 has 15 amino acids. Germline CDR1 SGHTA, CDR2 FQGNSA. V lost 1 base to trimming and J lost 0 bases, with 9 bases between them. The CDR3 DNA reads TGTGCCAGCAGCTTAGGAAGCGGTATGAACACTGAAGCTTTCTTT. This gives the protein CASSLGSGMNTEAFF.

The V gene is TRBV7-2, the J gene TRBJ1-1, with 8 positions matching TRBD1. The CDR3 spans 12 residues. CDR1 and CDR2 (germline): SGHTA, FQGNSA. V shed 8 bases, J shed 5 bases, and the junction held 4 bases outside the gene matches. This CDR3 is CASPQGATEAFF. CDR3 nucleotides: TGTGCCAGCCCCCAGGGGGCTACTGAAGCTTTCTTT.

The chain carries TRBV6-1 and TRBJ2-7, with D tentatively TRBD1 or TRBD2 (6 bases each). CDR1 is MNHNS and CDR2 is SASEGT in the germline V gene. The CDR3 extends over 14 amino acids. V dropped 8 bases and J dropped 6 bases, with 20 bases sitting between them. The CDR3 nucleotides read TGTGCCAGCGGACGGACTACCTTAGGGGGCGAGCAGTACTTC. Protein product: CASGRTTLGGEQYF.

This chain links TRBV5-1 with TRBJ2-7; D perhaps matches TRBD1 (6 bases). This CDR3 region has 15 residues. Trimming left V 0 bases short and J 2 bases short, with 12 bases between. Germline-derived CDR1 and CDR2 are SGHRS and YFSETQ. This CDR3 reads CASSLGHRATYEQYF. CDR3 nucleotides: TGCGCCAGCAGCTTGGGTCACAGGGCGACCTACGAGCAGTACTTC.

The rearrangement joins TRBV4-1 to TRBJ1-2; 8 bases map to TRBD1. The V segment lost 0 bases and the J segment 5 bases; nucleotides outside the gene matches: 8. Germline assignment: CDR1 MGHRA and CDR2 YSYEKL. CDR3 size: 16 residues. DNA for the CDR3: TGCGCCAGCAGCCAAGAGAGCAGGGGGCAAGGGTATGGCTACACCTTC. It translates to CASSQESRGQGYGYTF.

The V and J genes are TRBV4-2 and TRBJ1-6; D is unclear. The CDR3 is 16 amino acids. In germline, CDR1 is LGHNA, CDR2 YNFKEQ. The V end was cut by 0 bases, the J end by 8 bases, with 14 bases between. The CDR3 sequence: CASSQEGTVGDSPLHF. In nucleotides, the CDR3 is TGTGCCAGCAGCCAAGAAGGCACGGTCGGAGATTCACCCCTCCACTTT.

The rearrangement links TRBV6-5 to TRBJ2-5; 7 nucleotides align to TRBD2. The J call may be incorrect, as the DNA end agrees better with TRBJ2-7. CDR3 length equals 14 residues. Germline assignment: CDR1 MNHEY and CDR2 SVGAGI. The CDR3: CASSHRTGRNEQYF. CDR3 nucleotides: TGTGCCAGCAGTCATAGGACCGGGAGGAACGAGCAGTACTTC.

This chain uses TRBV7-2 with TRBJ2-1; the D call may be TRBD1 or TRBD2 (5 bases each). The CDR3 covers 15 residues. The V end lost 4 bases, the J end lost 1 base, and 11 bases lay between the germline ends. The germline V gene has CDR1 SGHTA and CDR2 FQGNSA. The CDR3 nucleotides read TGTGCCAGCAGCTCAGAGGGGTTTTCCTACAATGAGCAGTTCTTC. Amino acid sequence: CASSSEGFSYNEQFF.

This chain joins TRBV28 and TRBJ2-1, with 7 bases that match TRBD2. The germline gives CDR1 MDHEN, CDR2 SYDVKM. V lost 3 bases and J lost 3; bases outside the gene matches: 5. The CDR3 runs to 15 residues. CDR3 sequence reads: CASSLAGAGYNEQFF. The CDR3 DNA is TGTGCCAGCAGTTTGGCGGGAGCGGGCTACAATGAGCAGTTCTTC.

V usage is TRBV29-1 and J usage is TRBJ2-7; possibly TRBD1 for D (7 bases). Germline V gene sequence: CDR1 SQVTM, CDR2 ANQGSEA. V was trimmed by 1 base and J by 5 bases, leaving 18 bases between them. The length of the CDR3 is 15 residues. The CDR3 DNA is TGCAGCGTTGAAGGTGATAAGGGCAGGGGGGACGAGCAGTACTTC. Protein product: CSVEGDKGRGDEQYF.

For the CDR3, the DNA is TGTGCCAGCAGAAACAGGAGCATGAACACTGAAGCTTTCTTT. Its translation: CASRNRSMNTEAFF. J is TRBJ1-1 and V is TRBV6-6; weak D call: TRBD1 (5 bases). This CDR3 spans 14 amino acids. V was clipped by 6 bases and J by 0 bases, with 11 bases between them. Germline CDR1 is MNHNY and CDR2 is SVGAGI (reference sequence).

The J gene is TRBJ2-2, the V gene TRBV7-2, with 8 bases aligning to TRBD1. Germline V CDR1 and CDR2: SGHTA, FQGNSA. This CDR3 has 16 residues. Trimming cost V 3 bases and J 0 bases; bases outside gene matches: 3. CDR3 loop: CASSFGGQANTGELFF. As DNA, the CDR3 is TGTGCCAGCAGCTTCGGGGGACAGGCGAACACCGGGGAGCTGTTTTTT.